The TCR beta chain under discussion was sequenced for a study of blood T cell repertoires in COVID-19. This clone was seen a few times. The CDR3 has 13 residues. V shed 8 bases and J 6 bases; nucleotides not matched to a gene: 9. CDR1 and CDR2 (germline): SQVTM, ANQGSEA. Assay: immunoSEQ multiplex PCR; the TCRdb copy retains only in-frame clones and omits some. There are 100,000 to 150,000 clones in the sample; around 89% occur only once, and 10% lies in the top ten. Sequences were obtained from peripheral blood. The chain is built from TRBV29-1 and TRBJ2-1, with 8 bases identical to TRBD1. The receptor comes from a man in his forties or fifties with acute or convalescent COVID-19. CDR3 bases: TGCAGCTCTCAGGGGGCTCCGTTCAATGAGCAGTTCTTC. Protein: CSSQGAPFNEQFF.